This paragraph covers one T cell receptor beta chain sequence. The data stem from a study of blood T cell repertoires in COVID-19. The protocol was immunoSEQ multiplex PCR, while the TCRdb copy is restricted to in-frame clones and leaves out a portion. Counted here are 200,000 to 250,000 clones, around 90% occurring once; the ten biggest clones make up about 14%. Grouping used clinical history reported by participants in a survey and questionnaire. The sequence came from a young man who had been exposed to COVID-19. Source material: PBMCs or T cells enriched from blood (not recorded which).

CDR3: CASSRGSAYEQYF. The CDR3 nucleotides are TGTGCCAGTAGTCGGGGGTCAGCCTACGAGCAGTACTTC. The chain uses TRBV19 and TRBJ2-7, with D tentatively TRBD2 (6 bases). CDR3 size: 13 residues. V dropped 5 bases and J dropped 2 bases, with 10 bases sitting between them. Germline CDR1 is LNHDA and CDR2 is SQIVND (reference sequence). The entire variable domain, with the rest obtained from reference TRBV19 and TRBJ2-7, is as follows: DGGITQSPKYLFRKEGQNVTLSCEQNLNHDAMYWYRQDPGQGLRLIYYSQIVNDFQKGDIAEGYSVSREKKESFPLTVTSAQKNPTAFYLCASSRGSAYEQYFGPGTRLTVT.